A single sample is the source of the 8 T cell receptor beta chains below, sequenced in a study of blood T cell repertoires in COVID-19. Sequencing was performed with immunoSEQ multiplex PCR; in TCRdb, only in-frame clones are kept and a portion is missing. Of some 130,000 clones in the sample, approximately 84% were seen once. Sequencing used peripheral blood. The source is a woman aged 25 to 39 who had recovered from COVID-19.

The chain recombines TRBV19 with TRBJ2-2; D is perhaps TRBD1 (7 bases). V dropped 9 bases and J dropped 4 bases, with 15 bases sitting between them. Looked up from germline, CDR1 is LNHDA and CDR2 is SQIVND (reference sequence). The CDR3 spans 14 residues. The CDR3 region has the DNA TGTGCCAGCACTAGTCAGGGGGGCACCGGGGAGCTGTTTTTT. This codes for CASTSQGGTGELFF.

This rearrangement joins TRBV28 to TRBJ1-1, with TRBD1 identical over 8 bases. The CDR3 is made up of 14 amino acids. Germline CDR1 reads MDHEN; CDR2 reads SYDVKM. V shed 3 bases, J shed 10 bases, and the junction held 10 bases outside the gene matches. The CDR3 region has the DNA TGTGCCAGCAGTTTGCAGGGGGCCCCAAGAGGAGCTTTCTTT. It specifies CASSLQGAPRGAFF.

This clone appeared a single time. CDR3 amino acids: CATSSPQETQYF. In DNA form, the CDR3 reads TGTGCCACCAGCAGTCCACAAGAGACCCAGTACTTC. This chain links TRBV15 with TRBJ2-5; D uncertain. The CDR3 covers 12 residues. CDR1 LNHNV and CDR2 YYDKDF come from the germline V gene (reference sequence). Trimming removed 3 bases from V and 2 bases from J, with 4 bases in between.

This sequence joins TRBV4-1 and TRBJ2-3, with TRBD2 matching 11 bases. The germline V gene has CDR1 MGHRA and CDR2 YSYEKL. With 2 bases clipped from V and 11 bases from J, the junction kept 9 bases outside the gene matches. There are 15 residues in the CDR3. The CDR3 nucleotides read TGCGCCAGCAGCCAAACACAGACTAGCGGGGACAAGCAGTATTTT. This encodes CASSQTQTSGDKQYF.

The chain combines TRBV19 with TRBJ2-3; D remains ambiguous. Trimming pared 7 bases from V and 1 base from J, leaving 15 bases between. The CDR3 spans 15 residues. Germline V lookup: CDR1 LNHDA, CDR2 SQIVND (reference sequence). This CDR3 reads CASTLSDSGTDTQYF. The CDR3 DNA reads TGTGCCAGTACCCTTAGTGACTCGGGCACAGATACGCAGTATTTT.

The chain combines TRBV29-1 with TRBJ1-1, with 8 bases lining up with TRBD1. J gave up 1 base and V 4 bases, and 8 bases lay outside the gene matches. Germline V CDR1 and CDR2: SQVTM, ANQGSEA. The CDR3 covers 15 residues. DNA for the CDR3: TGCAGCGTTGGGACTATGACAGGGGCGAACACTGAAGCTTTCTTT. Protein product: CSVGTMTGANTEAFF.

The rearrangement links TRBV9 to TRBJ1-1; no definite D call. Germline V CDR1 and CDR2: SGDLS, YYNGEE. Trimming removed 7 bases from V and 12 bases from J, with 13 bases in between. The CDR3 spans 10 residues. The CDR3, as DNA: TGTGCCAGCGGAGGTCTGGCACCTTTCTTT. Translation gives CASGGLAPFF.

This sequence joins TRBV6-5 and TRBJ1-3; D is undetermined. This CDR3 region has 13 residues. Germline V gene lookup returns CDR1 MNHEY and CDR2 SVGAGI. Trimming shortened V by 3 bases and J by 4 bases, and 7 bases separated the two germline ends. The CDR3 nucleotides are TGTGCCAGCAGTTATGACATCGGAAACACCATATATTTT. Translated, it gives CASSYDIGNTIYF.